Listed here are 22 T cell receptor beta chains from one sample, sequenced in a study of neurological immune-mediated disorders. Sample time point: longitudinal time-point 3. TCRdb reanalysed the 5' RACE reads using MiXCR and keeps one entry per CDR3 protein. The data hold approximately 84,000 distinct CDR3 sequences, with around 4.5% observed a single time. Sequenced material: PBMCs. The receptors come from a woman aged 55 to 70 with multiple sclerosis.

There are many counts of this clonotype. This rearrangement joins TRBV5-1 to TRBJ2-1; D may be TRBD2 (5 bases). Trimming removed 2 bases from V and 1 base from J, with 10 bases in between. Looked up from germline, CDR1 is SGHRS and CDR2 is YFSETQ. The CDR3 covers 15 residues. The CDR3 DNA reads as TGCGCCAGCAGCTTTTACGGGGAGTCCTACAATGAGCAGTTCTTC. Translating gives CASSFYGESYNEQFF.

This clonotype was counted at least ten times. V and J are TRBV6-5 and TRBJ2-3, with 7 nucleotides matching TRBD1. CDR1 and CDR2 from the germline V gene are MNHEY and SVGAGI. This CDR3 is built from 13 residues. J lost 0 bases, V lost 7 bases, and 1 base had no gene match. CDR3 in amino acids: CASKQGSTDTQYF. CDR3 DNA sequence: TGTGCCAGCAAACAGGGGAGCACAGATACGCAGTATTTT.

This clonotype has at least ten counts. This chain links TRBV12-3 or TRBV12-4 with TRBJ2-5; a possible D gene is TRBD1 (5 bases). The V end was cut by 8 bases, the J end by 5 bases, with 9 bases between. The CDR3 spans 11 residues. CDR3: CASPAGETQYF. The CDR3 DNA reads as TGTGCCAGCCCAGCAGGGGAGACCCAGTACTTC.

Ten or more counts support this clonotype. The chain carries TRBV7-9 and TRBJ1-1; D not certain. The CDR3 is 13 amino acids. The V gene's germline CDR1 is SEHNR and CDR2 FQNEAQ (reference sequence). Trimming cost V 1 base and J 3 bases, with 6 bases left between them. The CDR3 nucleotides are TGTGCCAGCAGCTTAGTATCTGACACTGAAGCTTTCTTT. Translating it yields CASSLVSDTEAFF.

This clonotype came up many times. The chain carries TRBV5-1 and TRBJ1-1; 9 bases line up with TRBD1. Germline CDR1 SGHRS, CDR2 YFSETQ. The CDR3 is 18 residues long. V was pared by 4 bases and J by 1 base, with 14 bases of the junction left unmatched. CDR3 sequence: CASSPPGQGSERNTEAFF. In DNA, the CDR3 is TGCGCCAGCAGCCCTCCGGGACAGGGTAGTGAGAGGAACACTGAAGCTTTCTTT.

There are many counts of this clonotype. This CDR3 reads CASSSSGGYSGANVLTF. As DNA, the CDR3 is TGCGCCAGCAGCTCTAGCGGGGGGTACTCTGGGGCCAACGTCCTGACTTTC. This chain links TRBV5-1 with TRBJ2-6; 11 bases match TRBD2. J lost 0 bases, V lost 3 bases, and 2 bases had no gene match. The germline gives CDR1 SGHRS, CDR2 YFSETQ. The CDR3 is 17 residues long. The whole variable domain, remainder taken from reference TRBV5-1 and TRBJ2-6, is KAGVTQTPRYLIKTRGQQVTLSCSPISGHRSVSWYQQTPGQGLQFLFEYFSETQRNKGNFPGRFSGRQFSNSRSEMNVSTLELGDSALYLCASSSSGGYSGANVLTFGAGSRLTVL.

This clonotype was seen many times. This chain connects TRBV12-3 or TRBV12-4 to TRBJ2-1; unclear D gene. V lost 3 bases to trimming and J lost 5 bases, with 14 bases between them. This CDR3 has 15 amino acids. The CDR3 DNA follows: TGTGCCAGCAGTTTCAGATTCATTATCGACAATGAGCAGTTCTTC. Residues: CASSFRFIIDNEQFF.

The table lists this clonotype with a few counts. V gene TRBV6-5 combines with J gene TRBJ2-5; 9 nucleotides agree with TRBD1. This CDR3 has 15 residues. Germline trimming cut 5 bases from V and 4 bases from J; bases unmatched to any gene: 8. CDR1 MNHEY and CDR2 SVGAGI come from the germline V gene. The CDR3, as DNA: TGTGCCAGCAGTGTAACAGGGGGCGCGAGAGAGACCCAGTACTTC. This codes for CASSVTGGARETQYF.

This clonotype has ten or more counts. The chain links TRBV5-1 to TRBJ2-1; a weak D match, TRBD1 (6 bases). The CDR3 has 16 amino acids. Germline V gene data show CDR1 as SGHRS and CDR2 as YFSETQ. The V and J ends lost 1 base and 1 base respectively, with 12 bases between them. The CDR3 spells CASSLLPGASYNEQFF. CDR3 DNA sequence: TGCGCCAGCAGCTTGCTTCCAGGGGCATCCTACAATGAGCAGTTCTTC. The variable domain in full, completed from reference TRBV5-1 and TRBJ2-1, reads KAGVTQTPRYLIKTRGQQVTLSCSPISGHRSVSWYQQTPGQGLQFLFEYFSETQRNKGNFPGRFSGRQFSNSRSEMNVSTLELGDSALYLCASSLLPGASYNEQFFGPGTRLTVL.

This clonotype was found many times. The V call is TRBV20-1, the J call TRBJ2-1; 7 bases line up with TRBD1. Losses at the gene ends were 7 bases for V and 9 bases for J; bases not matched to a gene: 12. Germline CDR1 is DFQATT and CDR2 is SNEGSKA (reference sequence). The CDR3 contains 13 residues. The CDR3 here is CSDYRGEGGEQFF. The DNA for the CDR3 is TGCAGTGATTACAGGGGAGAAGGGGGTGAGCAGTTCTTC.

This clonotype was observed at least ten times. The chain links TRBV20-1 to TRBJ1-4, with TRBD1 identical over 9 bases. Germline V lookup: CDR1 DFQATT, CDR2 SNEGSKA (reference sequence). The CDR3 runs to 14 residues. J gave up 5 bases and V 6 bases, and 7 bases lay outside the gene matches. The CDR3 region has the DNA TGCAGTGCAACAACCGGGACAGGGAATGAAAAACTGTTTTTT. This codes for CSATTGTGNEKLFF.

This clonotype was observed at least ten times. The gene calls are TRBV20-1 and TRBJ1-2, with a weak D call TRBD1 (6 bases). The CDR3 totals 13 residues. Germline assignment: CDR1 DFQATT and CDR2 SNEGSKA (reference sequence). V lost 6 bases and J 3 bases, leaving 14 bases between the germline ends. Written as DNA, the CDR3 is TGCAGTGCCTACGCAGGGGTTGACTATGGCTACACCTTC. Encoded protein: CSAYAGVDYGYTF.

The chain links TRBV18 to TRBJ1-2, with TRBD1 as a possible D gene (5 bases). The CDR3 runs 15 residues. Trimming stripped 2 bases from V and 6 bases from J, with 16 bases between. Germline values: CDR1 KGHSH, CDR2 LQKENI. The DNA for the CDR3 is TGTGCCAGCTCACCATCGGTGTCAGGGTTTGATGGCTACACCTTC. Translation gives CASSPSVSGFDGYTF.

This clonotype came up many times. This rearrangement joins TRBV6-5 to TRBJ1-2; D gene unclear. Germline lookup yields CDR1 MNHEY and CDR2 SVGAGI. The CDR3 runs to 16 residues. The V end was cut by 3 bases, the J end by 5 bases, with 19 bases between. In DNA, the CDR3 is TGTGCCAGCAGTTATCTCCCCGACGCGAAATATTATGGCTACACCTTC. Its protein is CASSYLPDAKYYGYTF.

This clonotype was found many times. The genes are TRBV12-3 or TRBV12-4 and TRBJ1-4; D possibly corresponds to TRBD1 (6 bases). The CDR3 has 16 residues. Trimming cost V 5 bases and J 4 bases, with 17 bases left between them. CDR3 coding DNA: TGTGCCAGCAGTCGGATCTCGGGGGCTGATAATGAAAAACTGTTTTTT. Translation: CASSRISGADNEKLFF.

This clonotype was picked up a small number of times. CDR3 protein: CASNPIGQGAVGELFF. For the CDR3, the DNA is TGTGCCAGCAATCCTATCGGGCAGGGGGCTGTCGGGGAGCTGTTTTTT. J is TRBJ2-2 and V is TRBV27, with TRBD1 matching 8 bases. Trimming took 7 bases from V and 7 from J; bases not matched to a gene: 14. The CDR3 is 16 amino acids. The germline gives CDR1 MNHEY, CDR2 SMNVEV (reference sequence).

This clonotype was recorded at least ten times. The chain is built from TRBV28 and TRBJ2-2; perhaps TRBD2 as D (5 bases). V lost 8 bases and J 1 base, leaving 14 bases between the germline ends. This CDR3 spans 15 amino acids. The germline CDR1 and CDR2 sequences are MDHEN and SYDVKM. CDR3 in DNA: TGTGCCAGCGGTTGGGATAGCGTGAACACCGGGGAGCTGTTTTTT. Translated, it gives CASGWDSVNTGELFF.

This clonotype was seen a handful of times. This chain joins TRBV10-1 and TRBJ1-5; no firm D call. This CDR3 is 13 amino acids long. Germline CDR1 and CDR2: WNHNN and SYGVQD (reference sequence). Trimming took off 7 bases at V and 3 bases at J, with 10 bases between the two ends. This chain's CDR3 is CASNEEYNQPQHF. CDR3 DNA sequence: TGCGCCAGCAACGAGGAGTACAATCAGCCCCAGCATTTT.

This clonotype came up a few times. Written as DNA, the CDR3 is TGCGCCAGCAGCTTGGCTGGGCTAGCGGCTTACAATGAGCAGTTCTTC. Amino acid sequence: CASSLAGLAAYNEQFF. This sequence joins TRBV5-1 and TRBJ2-1, with 7 positions matching TRBD2. Germline V gene lookup returns CDR1 SGHRS and CDR2 YFSETQ. The CDR3 spans 16 residues. Unmatched junction bases numbered 7, after V lost 0 bases and J lost 4 bases.

The table lists this clonotype with many counts. The gene calls are TRBV4-1 and TRBJ2-5; no definite D call. This CDR3 contains 14 residues. With 5 bases removed from V and 5 bases from J, the gap between germline ends came to 15 bases. Germline V gene data show CDR1 as MGHRA and CDR2 as YSYEKL. CDR3 sequence: CASSAQEVGETQYF. CDR3 in DNA: TGCGCCAGCAGCGCCCAAGAGGTCGGGGAGACCCAGTACTTC.

This clonotype was detected ten times or more. V and J are TRBV20-1 and TRBJ1-1; D is uncertain. Between the trimmed V and J ends, which lost 5 bases and 5 bases, there was a span of 9 bases. Looked up from germline, CDR1 is DFQATT and CDR2 is SNEGSKA (reference sequence). The CDR3 contains 11 residues. The CDR3 DNA is TGCAGTGCTGTAATCGGTACTGAAGCTTTCTTT. The encoded protein is CSAVIGTEAFF.

In its sample, this clonotype was seen a few times. The CDR3 is CASSAGSWKETQYF. The CDR3 coding sequence is TGCGCCAGCAGCGCAGGGAGTTGGAAAGAGACCCAGTACTTC. The chain combines TRBV5-1 with TRBJ2-5; perhaps D is TRBD1 or TRBD2 (5 bases each). Germline lookup yields CDR1 SGHRS and CDR2 YFSETQ. Trimming took off 4 bases at V and 3 bases at J, with 13 bases between the two ends. This CDR3 is 14 amino acids long.